This is a list of T cell receptor beta chains from one sample in a study of blood T cell repertoires in COVID-19. Clones were sequenced by immunoSEQ multiplex PCR, and TCRdb holds only the in-frame ones, with some missing. Here the sample spans over 30,000 clones, about nine tenths being singletons. Sequences were obtained from peripheral blood. The receptors were gathered from a man older than 75 with active COVID-19. CDR3s include the opening cysteine and the closing phenylalanine or tryptophan. Each record gives: D gene, clone size, J gene, V gene, CDR3 length, CDR3 DNA, CDR3 protein. A D gene is named only where the DNA matches it firmly. Size is stated for part of the rows, as once, few or many counts, or as a class when the clone is expanded.

D: NA
size: NA
J: TRBJ2-2
V: TRBV4-3
length: 15
DNA: TGCGCCAGCAGCCTCCAAAGGGGAAGCACCGGGGAGCTGTTTTTT
CDR3: CASSLQRGSTGELFF

D: TRBD2
size: NA
J: TRBJ2-2
V: TRBV5-1
length: 14
DNA: TGCGCCAGCAGCTTGGGGACTAGCACCGGGGAGCTGTTTTTT
CDR3: CASSLGTSTGELFF

D: TRBD1
size: NA
J: TRBJ2-2
V: TRBV29-1
length: 14
DNA: TGCAGCGTTGGGACAGGGGTTAACACCGGGGAGCTGTTTTTT
CDR3: CSVGTGVNTGELFF

D: TRBD1
size: NA
J: TRBJ1-5
V: TRBV19
length: 17
DNA: TGTGCCAGTAGTACCGGGACAGGTACTCATAGCAATCAGCCCCAGCATTTT
CDR3: CASSTGTGTHSNQPQHF

D: NA
size: NA
J: TRBJ2-7
V: TRBV7-6
length: 16
DNA: TGTGCCAGCAGCTTAGAGTCATTTGGGGCAGCAAACGAGCAGTACTTC
CDR3: CASSLESFGAANEQYF

D: NA
size: few
J: TRBJ2-2
V: TRBV6-5
length: 14
DNA: TGTGCCAGCAAGGAGCAGGGGAACACCGGGGAGCTGTTTTTT
CDR3: CASKEQGNTGELFF

D: TRBD2
size: NA
J: TRBJ2-5
V: TRBV6-2/TRBV6-3
length: 17
DNA: TGTGCCAGCAGTTACTCGAGTAGCGGGAGGTACCAAGAGACCCAGTACTTC
CDR3: CASSYSSSGRYQETQYF

D: NA
size: NA
J: TRBJ2-7
V: TRBV5-1
length: 17
DNA: TGCGCCAGCAGCTCAATCTCCGGGACACACTTGACCTACGAGCAGTACTTC
CDR3: CASSSISGTHLTYEQYF

D: TRBD2
size: NA
J: TRBJ2-3
V: TRBV29-1
length: 14
DNA: TGCAGCGTTGCTACTAGCGGGAGCGCAGATACGCAGTATTTT
CDR3: CSVATSGSADTQYF

D: TRBD1
size: NA
J: TRBJ1-2
V: TRBV28
length: 14
DNA: TGTGCCAGCAATGGACTGGGACAGGGGCTTGGCTACACCTTC
CDR3: CASNGLGQGLGYTF

D: NA
size: once
J: TRBJ2-1
V: TRBV5-1
length: 19
DNA: TGCGCCAGCAGCTTGGTTGGCCAGGGCTATAGGAGCTCCTACAATGAGCAGTTCTTC
CDR3: CASSLVGQGYRSSYNEQFF

D: NA
size: NA
J: TRBJ2-7
V: TRBV28
length: 11
DNA: TGTGCCAGCAGTTTCGGCTACGAGCAGTACTTC
CDR3: CASSFGYEQYF

D: TRBD1
size: NA
J: TRBJ2-7
V: TRBV4-3
length: 15
DNA: TGCGCCAGCAGCGTAAGTCGGACAGGTGCCTACGAGCAGTACTTC
CDR3: CASSVSRTGAYEQYF

D: NA
size: NA
J: TRBJ2-5
V: TRBV19
length: 14
DNA: TGTGCCAGTAGGTCGGGGAGGGGGCAAGAGACCCAGTACTTC
CDR3: CASRSGRGQETQYF

D: NA
size: NA
J: TRBJ2-6
V: TRBV27
length: 15
DNA: TGTGCCAGCAGCACCACAGGGATTGGGGCCAACGTCCTGACTTTC
CDR3: CASSTTGIGANVLTF

D: NA
size: NA
J: TRBJ2-7
V: TRBV27
length: 14
DNA: TGTGCCAGCAGTTTAGGGTGGCAGCGAGGTGAGCAGTACTTC
CDR3: CASSLGWQRGEQYF

D: NA
size: once
J: TRBJ2-3
V: TRBV11-2
length: 12
DNA: TGTGCCAGCAGCCCAAGCACAGATACGCAGTATTTT
CDR3: CASSPSTDTQYF

D: NA
size: NA
J: TRBJ1-1
V: TRBV6-5
length: 15
DNA: TGTGCCAGCAGTTGGGGGGGAGGAATGAACACTGAAGCTTTCTTT
CDR3: CASSWGGGMNTEAFF

D: NA
size: NA
J: TRBJ1-2
V: TRBV29-1
length: 13
DNA: TGCAGCGTTATCTCCTCGAGGAGCTATGGCTACACCTTC
CDR3: CSVISSRSYGYTF

D: NA
size: NA
J: TRBJ2-2
V: TRBV25-1
length: 12
DNA: TGTGCCAGCAGTCAGGGCACCGGGGAGCTGTTTTTT
CDR3: CASSQGTGELFF

D: NA
size: once
J: TRBJ2-2
V: TRBV4-1
length: 16
DNA: TGCGCCAGCAGCCAAGAGTCAGGGCAGAACACCGGGGAGCTGTTTTTT
CDR3: CASSQESGQNTGELFF

D: NA
size: NA
J: TRBJ2-3
V: TRBV18
length: 16
DNA: TGTGCCAGCTCCGCCAGACCAGGGGCATCTACAGATACGCAGTATTTT
CDR3: CASSARPGASTDTQYF

D: TRBD2
size: NA
J: TRBJ2-1
V: TRBV9
length: 15
DNA: TGTGCCAGCACCTTAACGGGGGGAGCCTACAATGAGCAGTTCTTC
CDR3: CASTLTGGAYNEQFF

D: NA
size: NA
J: TRBJ2-1
V: TRBV28
length: 18
DNA: TGTGCCAGCAGCCGTACCCCCGTCCTAGATCCTACCGACAATGAGCAGTTCTTC
CDR3: CASSRTPVLDPTDNEQFF

D: TRBD1
size: few
J: TRBJ1-2
V: TRBV28
length: 14
DNA: TGTGCCAGCAGAGCGGGACAGGCACCCTATGGCTACACCTTC
CDR3: CASRAGQAPYGYTF

D: NA
size: once
J: TRBJ2-2
V: TRBV6-5
length: 14
DNA: TGTGCCAGCACCCCACAGGGAGGGGGCGGGGAGCTGTTTTTT
CDR3: CASTPQGGGGELFF

D: NA
size: NA
J: TRBJ1-6
V: TRBV6-6
length: 14
DNA: TGTGCCAGCAGTTACGTGGCAGGAAATTCACCCCTCCACTTT
CDR3: CASSYVAGNSPLHF

D: TRBD1
size: NA
J: TRBJ2-7
V: TRBV6-1
length: 12
DNA: TGTGCCAGCAGTGAATATTGGGACAGGGGGGACTTC
CDR3: CASSEYWDRGDF

D: NA
size: NA
J: TRBJ2-7
V: TRBV18
length: 15
DNA: TGTGCCAGCTCCCCGGGGACTTCGAGCTCCTACGAGCAGTACTTC
CDR3: CASSPGTSSSYEQYF

D: NA
size: few
J: TRBJ1-5
V: TRBV28
length: 14
DNA: TGTGCCAGCATGGAGGGCCTTAGCAATCAGCCCCAGCATTTT
CDR3: CASMEGLSNQPQHF

D: TRBD2
size: NA
J: TRBJ2-1
V: TRBV12-3/TRBV12-4
length: 11
DNA: TGTGCCAGCAGTTTGGGGGGGGAGCAGTTCTTC
CDR3: CASSLGGEQFF

D: NA
size: few
J: TRBJ1-1
V: TRBV6-2/TRBV6-3
length: 15
DNA: TGTGCCAGCAGTACCAACCTACAGGGTGGCGCTGAAGCTTTCTTT
CDR3: CASSTNLQGGAEAFF

D: NA
size: NA
J: TRBJ2-1
V: TRBV25-1
length: 15
DNA: TGTGCCAGCAGTGCTAGATTAAGCTCCTACAATGAGCAGTTCTTC
CDR3: CASSARLSSYNEQFF

D: NA
size: NA
J: TRBJ2-2
V: TRBV10-1
length: 17
DNA: TGCGCCAGCAGTGAGTTGGGCGTAATTGAAATGTTCGGGGAGCTGTTTTTT
CDR3: CASSELGVIEMFGELFF

D: NA
size: NA
J: TRBJ2-5
V: TRBV18
length: 13
DNA: TGTGCCAGCTCACCGAGACTCCAAGAGACCCAGTACTTC
CDR3: CASSPRLQETQYF

D: TRBD2
size: NA
J: TRBJ2-5
V: TRBV30
length: 14
DNA: TGTGCCTGGAGTTCTAGCGGGAGGCAAAAGACCCAGTACTTC
CDR3: CAWSSSGRQKTQYF

D: NA
size: NA
J: TRBJ2-7
V: TRBV7-2
length: 12
DNA: TGTGCCAGCAGCTTAGTTCTCTACGAGCAGTACTTC
CDR3: CASSLVLYEQYF

D: NA
size: NA
J: TRBJ2-3
V: TRBV18
length: 15
DNA: TGTGCCAGCTCACCGAGCACCGTTGGCACAGATACGCAGTATTTT
CDR3: CASSPSTVGTDTQYF

D: NA
size: NA
J: TRBJ2-2
V: TRBV7-9
length: 16
DNA: TGTGCCAGCAGCTTAAAAAGGGAGTCGAACACCGGGGAGCTGTTTTTT
CDR3: CASSLKRESNTGELFF

D: NA
size: NA
J: TRBJ2-2
V: TRBV24-1
length: 15
DNA: TGTGCCACCAGGGGGGGACAGACTAACACCGGGGAGCTGTTTTTT
CDR3: CATRGGQTNTGELFF

D: TRBD2
size: NA
J: TRBJ2-3
V: TRBV7-2
length: 17
DNA: TGTGCCAGCAGAGAGATGGGACTAGCGGCGAGCACAGATACGCAGTATTTT
CDR3: CASREMGLAASTDTQYF

D: NA
size: NA
J: TRBJ2-5
V: TRBV24-1
length: 13
DNA: TGTGCCACCAGTGAGGGCCAGGGCGAGACCCAGTACTTC
CDR3: CATSEGQGETQYF

D: TRBD2
size: once
J: TRBJ2-3
V: TRBV10-1
length: 15
DNA: TGCGCCAGCAGTGAGTCGGGACTAGCGGGAAATACGCAGTATTTT
CDR3: CASSESGLAGNTQYF

D: NA
size: NA
J: TRBJ1-1
V: TRBV7-2
length: 16
DNA: TGTGCCAGCAGCCTAGCGGGGGCAGGGGCGGACACTGAAGCTTTCTTT
CDR3: CASSLAGAGADTEAFF

D: NA
size: NA
J: TRBJ1-5
V: TRBV2
length: 13
DNA: TGTGCCAGCAGTGAAACAGGGCGACAGCCCCAGCATTTT
CDR3: CASSETGRQPQHF

D: TRBD2
size: NA
J: TRBJ2-7
V: TRBV5-1
length: 16
DNA: TGCGCCAGCAGCTTGATGTATAGGGGTCGGGAGGGCGAGCAGTACTTC
CDR3: CASSLMYRGREGEQYF

D: TRBD2
size: NA
J: TRBJ2-7
V: TRBV4-3
length: 16
DNA: TGCGCCAGCAGCCGGGAGACTAGCGAAAGCTCCTACGAGCAGTACTTC
CDR3: CASSRETSESSYEQYF